This T cell receptor (beta chain) was profiled in a study of STAT5B mutations in CD4+ large granular lymphocyte leukemia. General study results and limits: No patients shared main leukemic clonotypes, though roughly 27% appeared at low frequency elsewhere.

Clones were read by immunoSEQ multiplex PCR, and TCRdb kept only the in-frame ones, dropping some. The sample carries roughly 21,000 clones, roughly 65% recorded once. A word on this clone: Its antigen is undetermined.

Trimming cost V 6 bases and J 7 bases; bases outside gene matches: 8. CDR1 and CDR2 from the germline V gene are SNHLY and FYNNEI. The length of the CDR3 is 14 residues. The V and J genes are TRBV2 and TRBJ1-2, with TRBD1 matching 10 bases. The source of this sequence is a human donor in good health. The source material was CD4+ T cells from blood buffy coats. The chain's CDR3 is CASRGDRGGGGYTF. The CDR3, as DNA: TGTGCCAGCAGGGGGGACAGGGGAGGGGGTGGCTACACCTTC.